The 9 T cell receptor beta chains presented below share a single source sample, sequenced in a study of blood T cell repertoires in COVID-19. Using immunoSEQ multiplex PCR, the repertoire was profiled, and TCRdb retains in-frame clones only, with some absent. The sample records some 140,000 clones, roughly 80% being singletons. Material: PBMCs or T cells enriched from blood (not recorded which). These TCRs come from a man aged 45-65 years who had recovered from COVID-19.

The chain recombines TRBV7-3 with TRBJ1-6; no firm D call. Trimming cost V 3 bases and J 4 bases, with 4 bases left between them. The V gene's germline CDR1 is SGHTA and CDR2 FQGTGA. This CDR3 has 13 residues. The DNA for the CDR3 is TGTGCCAGCAGCTTTCTTTATAATTCACCCCTCCACTTT. Translated, it gives CASSFLYNSPLHF. Full variable domain (missing parts from reference TRBV7-3 and TRBJ1-6): GAGVSQTPSNKVTEKGKYVELRCDPISGHTALYWYRQSLGQGPEFLIYFQGTGAADDSGLPNDRFFAVRPEGSVSTLKIQRTERGDSAVYLCASSFLYNSPLHFGNGTRLTVT.

The V call is TRBV4-1, the J call TRBJ1-3; 11 nucleotides align to TRBD1. The CDR3 totals 18 residues. Per the germline V gene, CDR1 is MGHRA and CDR2 is YSYEKL. V gave up 3 bases and J gave up 2 bases; unmatched junction bases: 9. As DNA, the CDR3 is TGCGCCAGCAGCCAGACCGGGACAGGGGGTGGTACTGGAAACACCATATATTTT. Its translation: CASSQTGTGGGTGNTIYF.

CDR3 DNA sequence: TGTGCCAGCTTCGGGGGAAACACCATATATTTT. As protein: CASFGGNTIYF. The V gene is TRBV2, the J gene TRBJ1-3; D is uncertain. Germline V gene lookup returns CDR1 SNHLY and CDR2 FYNNEI. The CDR3 has 11 amino acids. Trimming shortened V by 8 bases and J by 4 bases, and 6 bases separated the two germline ends.

V is TRBV12-3 or TRBV12-4 and J is TRBJ1-4, with 9 positions matching TRBD1. This CDR3 is 13 amino acids long. V lost 5 bases and J lost 7; bases outside the gene matches: 2. The CDR3 region is CASSGDRAEKLFF. The CDR3 region has the DNA TGTGCCAGCAGTGGGGACAGGGCTGAAAAACTGTTTTTT.

This chain connects TRBV7-2 to TRBJ2-3, with 9 bases fitting TRBD2. V shed 5 bases, J shed 3 bases, and the junction held 9 bases outside the gene matches. Germline V gene lookup returns CDR1 SGHTA and CDR2 FQGNSA. The CDR3 has 16 amino acids. CDR3 sequence reads: CASSLGAGGLTDTQYF. The CDR3 nucleotides read TGTGCCAGCAGCCTCGGAGCGGGGGGATTGACAGATACGCAGTATTTT.

CDR3 DNA sequence: TGTGCCAGCAGCTTAAGGTCCCGGGAAGAGACCCAGTACTTC. It encodes CASSLRSREETQYF. The chain links TRBV7-8 to TRBJ2-5; D not certain. The CDR3 is made up of 14 amino acids. From germline, CDR1 is SGHVS and CDR2 FQNEAQ. V was trimmed by 2 bases and J by 3 bases, leaving 10 bases between them.

V is TRBV7-3 and J is TRBJ2-6, with D perhaps matching TRBD2 (6 bases). V shed 1 base and J shed 2 bases, with 15 bases lying between them. Germline V gives CDR1 SGHTA, CDR2 FQGTGA. The CDR3 extends over 18 amino acids. CDR3 region: CASSLMGPTRAGANVLTF. CDR3 nucleotides: TGTGCCAGCAGCTTAATGGGTCCGACTAGGGCTGGGGCCAACGTCCTGACTTTC.

The chain combines TRBV6-5 with TRBJ1-2; D may be TRBD1 (6 bases). CDR3 length: 12 residues. The V end lost 6 bases, the J end lost 7 bases, and 12 bases lay between the germline ends. Looked up from germline, CDR1 is MNHEY and CDR2 is SVGAGI. CDR3 sequence (DNA): TGTGCCAGCAGCCCGATACAGGGTGGCTACACCTTC. It translates to CASSPIQGGYTF.

The chain is built from TRBV7-9 and TRBJ2-1; D is ambiguous. The CDR3 contains 13 residues. Germline assignment: CDR1 SEHNR and CDR2 FQNEAQ (reference sequence). Trimming shortened V by 5 bases and J by 5 bases, and 10 bases separated the two germline ends. CDR3 in DNA: TGTGCCAGCAGCCCCGTATCCGACAATGAGCAGTTCTTC. This translates into CASSPVSDNEQFF.